Below are 14 T cell receptor beta chains sequenced from a single sample in a study of blood T cell repertoires in COVID-19. Sequencing was performed with immunoSEQ multiplex PCR; in TCRdb, only in-frame clones are kept and a portion is missing. The sample has nearly 200,000 clones, less than 90% seen once. The sequencing sample was made of peripheral blood. These TCRs come from a woman between 70 and 85 years old with acute or convalescent COVID-19.

The chain has TRBV11-2 and TRBJ2-7; D not certain. CDR3 length: 14 residues. Deletions cut 1 base from V and 2 bases from J, with 9 bases between. Germline CDR1 SGHAT, CDR2 FQNNGV. The CDR3 bases are TGTGCCAGCAGCTTAGTGGCAGGCGCCTACGAGCAGTACTTC. This translates into CASSLVAGAYEQYF.

J is TRBJ2-7 and V is TRBV19; TRBD1 aligns across 12 bases. The CDR3 has 15 residues. Germline V CDR1 and CDR2: LNHDA, SQIVND (reference sequence). Losses at the gene ends were 3 bases for V and 4 bases for J; bases not matched to a gene: 4. The CDR3 is CASSILGQGAYEQYF. The CDR3 DNA sequence: TGTGCCAGTAGTATCCTGGGACAGGGGGCTTACGAGCAGTACTTC. Looking up the rest from reference TRBV19 and TRBJ2-7 gives the full variable domain: DGGITQSPKYLFRKEGQNVTLSCEQNLNHDAMYWYRQDPGQGLRLIYYSQIVNDFQKGDIAEGYSVSREKKESFPLTVTSAQKNPTAFYLCASSILGQGAYEQYFGPGTRLTVT.

This clone was detected a few times. This sequence joins TRBV6-5 and TRBJ1-6, with D unresolved. Trimming stripped 6 bases from V and 10 bases from J, with 13 bases between. In germline, CDR1 is MNHEY, CDR2 SVGAGI. CDR3 length: 13 amino acids. CDR3 coding DNA: TGTGCCAGCAGGGCAGGAGGTTCCTCACCCCTCCACTTT. Translated: CASRAGGSSPLHF.

The V and J genes are TRBV9 and TRBJ1-3; D gene ambiguous. V was pared by 3 bases and J by 4 bases, with 11 bases between. CDR3 length equals 14 residues. Germline V lookup: CDR1 SGDLS, CDR2 YYNGEE. In DNA form, the CDR3 reads TGTGCCAGCAGCGGTCGACGGGGAGGAAACACCATATATTTT. Translation: CASSGRRGGNTIYF.

The CDR3 here is CASRGAMSSYEQYF. The CDR3 coding sequence is TGTGCCAGCAGAGGGGCCATGTCCTCCTACGAGCAGTACTTC. V is TRBV6-5 and J is TRBJ2-7, with D perhaps matching TRBD1 (5 bases). CDR1 and CDR2 (germline): MNHEY, SVGAGI. Trimming removed 6 bases at V and 0 bases at J, with 12 bases between. CDR3 length: 14 residues.

V is TRBV20-1 and J is TRBJ1-5, with 7 positions matching TRBD1. V was clipped by 3 bases and J by 4 bases; unmatched bases: 18. This CDR3 has 18 amino acids. Germline V gene data show CDR1 as DFQATT and CDR2 as SNEGSKA (reference sequence). The CDR3 bases are TGCAGTGCTAGTGGGACAGCGGGAGGGATTATAGCGAATCAGCCCCAGCATTTT. As protein: CSASGTAGGIIANQPQHF.

This clone was seen only once. The chain uses TRBV29-1 and TRBJ1-2; perhaps TRBD1 as D (6 bases). CDR1 SQVTM and CDR2 ANQGSEA come from the germline V gene. The CDR3 sequence is 14 residues long. Trimming removed 7 bases from V and 9 bases from J, with 24 bases in between. CDR3 bases: TGCAGCGCCCACACACCGGGGGGGGCTAGGCGCTACACCTTC. It encodes CSAHTPGGARRYTF.

The genes are TRBV11-2 and TRBJ1-1; 8 bases fit TRBD1. This CDR3 contains 15 residues. CDR1 is SGHAT, CDR2 FQNNGV, per germline. Trimming cost V 5 bases and J 10 bases; bases outside gene matches: 15. CDR3 sequence: CASSQAGQVTGGAFF. The CDR3 DNA follows: TGTGCCAGCAGCCAGGCGGGACAGGTTACCGGGGGAGCTTTCTTT.

J is TRBJ2-5 and V is TRBV5-4, with a weak D call TRBD2 (6 bases). Germline V gene data show CDR1 as SGHNT and CDR2 as YYREEE (reference sequence). Trimming took off 0 bases at V and 5 bases at J, with 14 bases between the two ends. The CDR3 length is 15 residues. CDR3 in amino acids: CASSLALGGGETQYF. DNA of the CDR3: TGTGCCAGCAGCTTGGCCCTCGGGGGAGGCGAGACCCAGTACTTC.

The gene calls are TRBV5-1 and TRBJ2-5, with a tentative D call TRBD1 (5 bases). The V and J ends lost 6 bases and 2 bases respectively, with 17 bases between them. CDR1 and CDR2 (germline): SGHRS, YFSETQ. This CDR3 spans 15 amino acids. The CDR3 reads CASTGWKNWQETQYF. The CDR3, as DNA: TGCGCCAGCACAGGGTGGAAGAACTGGCAAGAGACCCAGTACTTC.

The chain has TRBV28 and TRBJ1-1, with 8 bases that match TRBD1. Germline V gene data show CDR1 as MDHEN and CDR2 as SYDVKM. V shed 8 bases, J shed 1 base, and the junction held 6 bases outside the gene matches. There are 14 residues in the CDR3. CDR3 in DNA: TGTGCCAGCCGCACACAGGGGGGGAACACTGAAGCTTTCTTT. Residues: CASRTQGGNTEAFF.

This chain links TRBV2 with TRBJ1-3; 7 positions agree with TRBD1. Germline CDR1 SNHLY, CDR2 FYNNEI. This CDR3 spans 15 amino acids. With V trimmed by 2 bases and J by 2 bases, 3 bases remained unmatched. DNA of the CDR3: TGTGCCAGCAGTGAAACAGGGGCTGCTGGAAACACCATATATTTT. This sequence encodes CASSETGAAGNTIYF.

The chain couples TRBV10-3 to TRBJ2-3; 8 bases are shared with TRBD1. Germline V CDR1 and CDR2: ENHRY, SYGVKD. The trim removed 11 bases at V and 4 bases at J, leaving 11 bases unmatched. This CDR3 is built from 14 residues. The CDR3 here is CAHTQGGPSDTQYF. As DNA, the CDR3 is TGTGCCCACACACAGGGGGGCCCTTCAGATACGCAGTATTTT.

The rearrangement joins TRBV6-5 to TRBJ1-5; D gene uncertain. The CDR3 runs to 12 residues. CDR1 MNHEY and CDR2 SVGAGI come from the germline V gene. The V end was cut by 4 bases, the J end by 2 bases, with 3 bases between. CDR3 residues: CASSSRNQPQHF. CDR3 bases: TGTGCCAGCAGTTCTCGCAATCAGCCCCAGCATTTT.